This passage covers 18 T cell receptor beta chains from one sample sequenced in a study of T cell repertoires in cytomegalovirus infection. TCRdb re-analysed the reads in MiXCR, keeping a single row per CDR3 protein. Here the sample spans a few hundred thousand distinct CDR3 sequences, 15% to 20% being singletons. The sequencing sample was made of PBMCs. All receptors derive from a human donor in good health (CMV status not recorded). Some clones in this sample may be carry-over from other donors' samples.

V gene TRBV19 combines with J gene TRBJ1-2; D is possibly TRBD1 (5 bases). Trimming removed 5 bases at V and 0 bases at J, with 19 bases between. The CDR3 consists of 17 residues. The V gene's germline CDR1 is LNHDA and CDR2 SQIVND (reference sequence). CDR3 nucleotide sequence: TGTGCCAGTAGTCTTTCGTCGGCGGGACGGCCTAACTATGGCTACACCTTC. As protein: CASSLSSAGRPNYGYTF. Filled out from reference TRBV19 and TRBJ1-2, the complete variable domain reads DGGITQSPKYLFRKEGQNVTLSCEQNLNHDAMYWYRQDPGQGLRLIYYSQIVNDFQKGDIAEGYSVSREKKESFPLTVTSAQKNPTAFYLCASSLSSAGRPNYGYTFGSGTRLTVV.

The chain links TRBV11-2 to TRBJ1-1; 8 bases fit TRBD1. The CDR3 is made up of 15 amino acids. Germline CDR1 is SGHAT and CDR2 is FQNNGV. The V gene end was trimmed by 5 bases and the J gene end by 4 bases; junction bases not matched to a gene: 9. CDR3 nucleotides: TGTGCCAGCAGCACCGGACAGGGCGGGAGCACTGAAGCTTTCTTT. It is translated as CASSTGQGGSTEAFF.

This clonotype showed up just a few times. The CDR3 nucleotides read TGTGCCAGCAGCCCGGGACGGACAAGCAATTCACCCCTCCACTTT. Translating gives CASSPGRTSNSPLHF. The rearrangement uses TRBV7-2 and TRBJ1-6, with a possible D match to TRBD1 (5 bases). The CDR3 spans 15 residues. Germline V CDR1 and CDR2: SGHTA, FQGNSA. V shed 5 bases and J shed 7 bases, with 15 bases lying between them.

For the CDR3, the DNA is TGCGCCAGCAGCTTGGGGACAGCGGGTAGCAATCAGCCCCAGCATTTT. Its translation: CASSLGTAGSNQPQHF. The V call is TRBV5-1, the J call TRBJ1-5, with D possibly TRBD1 on 6 matching bases. From germline, CDR1 is SGHRS and CDR2 YFSETQ. The CDR3 has 16 amino acids. Trimming took off 0 bases at V and 0 bases at J, with 10 bases between the two ends.

The chain has TRBV7-3 and TRBJ2-5, with a tentative D call TRBD2 (7 bases). V dropped 5 bases and J dropped 5 bases, with 12 bases sitting between them. This CDR3 spans 13 amino acids. Germline V gives CDR1 SGHTA, CDR2 FQGTGA. The CDR3 DNA is TGTGCCAGCAGCCAGAGGGGGGGGGAGACCCAGTACTTC. Protein sequence: CASSQRGGETQYF.

The chain couples TRBV28 to TRBJ1-6; D is undetermined. Germline assignment: CDR1 MDHEN and CDR2 SYDVKM. This CDR3 has 16 residues. V was cut by 5 bases and J by 3 bases, with 14 bases left in between. CDR3 residues: CASSRYGDLYNSPLHF. The CDR3 region has the DNA TGTGCCAGCAGTAGATATGGAGACCTCTATAATTCACCCCTCCACTTT.

This chain connects TRBV11-2 to TRBJ2-3, with D tentatively TRBD1 or TRBD2 (6 bases each). The germline gives CDR1 SGHAT, CDR2 FQNNGV. Trimming removed 5 bases at V and 10 bases at J, with 16 bases between. This CDR3 has 13 residues. This CDR3 reads CASSPGGGTAQYF. The CDR3 DNA follows: TGTGCCAGCAGCCCAGGAGGGGGGACTGCGCAGTATTTT.

This chain links TRBV7-3 with TRBJ2-2, with D maybe TRBD2 (7 bases). Germline CDR1 and CDR2: SGHTA and FQGTGA. V shed 5 bases and J shed 0 bases, with 16 bases lying between them. The CDR3 covers 17 residues. CDR3 in amino acids: CASSPYKGGANTGELFF. The CDR3 DNA reads as TGTGCCAGCAGCCCATACAAGGGGGGGGCGAACACCGGGGAGCTGTTTTTT.

The chain recombines TRBV27 with TRBJ2-5, with TRBD1 matching over 9 bases. Germline trimming cut 5 bases from V and 3 bases from J; bases unmatched to any gene: 13. The germline V gene encodes CDR1 MNHEY and CDR2 SMNVEV (reference sequence). This CDR3 contains 17 residues. Here the CDR3 reads CASSLPWLRDREETQYF. The CDR3, as DNA: TGTGCCAGCAGTCTACCGTGGCTCCGGGACAGGGAAGAGACCCAGTACTTC.

In its sample, this clonotype was seen a few times. V gene TRBV2 combines with J gene TRBJ2-7; 8 nucleotides agree with TRBD2. CDR3 size: 14 residues. V was clipped by 1 base and J by 5 bases; unmatched bases: 4. The germline CDR1 and CDR2 sequences are SNHLY and FYNNEI. The CDR3 spells CASSEGPGGDEQYF. The CDR3 bases are TGTGCCAGCAGTGAAGGCCCGGGAGGGGACGAGCAGTACTTC.

In this sample, this clonotype turned up many times. The V call is TRBV27, the J call TRBJ1-6; no clear D gene. Per germline, CDR1 MNHEY and CDR2 SMNVEV (reference sequence). Trimming removed 3 bases from V and 8 bases from J, with 11 bases in between. The CDR3 runs 14 residues. CDR3 in DNA: TGTGCCAGCAGTTTGTTTAGAGGCGATTCACCCCTCCACTTT. Translated: CASSLFRGDSPLHF.

This clonotype was counted at least ten times. The rearrangement links TRBV12-5 to TRBJ1-1; D may be TRBD1 (5 bases). The CDR3 totals 15 residues. Trimming stripped 5 bases from V and 0 bases from J, with 13 bases between. Germline V gene data show CDR1 as LGHNT and CDR2 as FRNRAP. The CDR3, as DNA: TGTGCTAGTGGTGCCCCGGGACGGGTGAACACTGAAGCTTTCTTT. It is translated as CASGAPGRVNTEAFF.

The table lists this clonotype with many counts. The chain has TRBV7-2 and TRBJ2-7, with TRBD1 matching 10 bases. The V gene's germline CDR1 is SGHTA and CDR2 FQGNSA. Losses at the gene ends were 3 bases for V and 3 bases for J; bases not matched to a gene: 11. The CDR3 loop spans 17 amino acids. CDR3: CASSLYSGTGDFYEQYF. The CDR3 DNA follows: TGTGCCAGCAGCTTGTACTCCGGGACAGGGGACTTCTACGAGCAGTACTTC.

The V and J genes are TRBV20-1 and TRBJ1-2; D is perhaps TRBD1 (5 bases). Per germline, CDR1 DFQATT and CDR2 SNEGSKA (reference sequence). The length of the CDR3 is 13 residues. The V end lost 1 base, the J end lost 3 bases, and 9 bases lay between the germline ends. The DNA of the CDR3 is TGCAGTGCTAGAGGTGGGGGAGACTATGGCTACACCTTC. It is translated as CSARGGGDYGYTF.

CDR3 DNA sequence: TGTGCCAGCTCACCACTTAAAGGAGGGTCGGACACTGAAGCTTTCTTT. This translates into CASSPLKGGSDTEAFF. The chain recombines TRBV18 with TRBJ1-1; D call uncertain. CDR3 length: 16 residues. Per the germline V gene, CDR1 is KGHSH and CDR2 is LQKENI. The germline V and J ends were trimmed by 1 base and 3 bases, with 15 bases remaining between them.

This clonotype has a handful of counts. This chain links TRBV20-1 with TRBJ1-4; 11 bases fit TRBD1. The CDR3 has 12 amino acids. V lost 6 bases to trimming and J lost 10 bases; unmatched junction nucleotides: 4. The germline CDR1 and CDR2 sequences are DFQATT and SNEGSKA (reference sequence). CDR3 sequence (DNA): TGCAGTGCATCCGGGACAGGGGGAAAACTGTTTTTT. Its protein is CSASGTGGKLFF.

This clonotype showed up just a few times. The chain joins TRBV20-1 to TRBJ1-1; TRBD1 agrees at 7 bases. The V and J ends lost 6 bases and 1 base, in that order; junction bases with no gene match: 8. Looked up from germline, CDR1 is DFQATT and CDR2 is SNEGSKA (reference sequence). The CDR3 covers 14 residues. The DNA of the CDR3 is TGCAGTGCGGATAGCGCAGGGGGGAACACTGAAGCTTTCTTT. Translating it yields CSADSAGGNTEAFF.

This chain links TRBV6-5 with TRBJ1-1; D might be TRBD1 (6 bases). Germline V gene sequence: CDR1 MNHEY, CDR2 SVGAGI. The CDR3 has 18 amino acids. Trimming removed 4 bases at V and 1 base at J, with 22 bases between. The CDR3 bases are TGTGCCAGCAGTTCCGTCCGGATTTTGGGGGCTCAGAACACTGAAGCTTTCTTT. Protein product: CASSSVRILGAQNTEAFF.